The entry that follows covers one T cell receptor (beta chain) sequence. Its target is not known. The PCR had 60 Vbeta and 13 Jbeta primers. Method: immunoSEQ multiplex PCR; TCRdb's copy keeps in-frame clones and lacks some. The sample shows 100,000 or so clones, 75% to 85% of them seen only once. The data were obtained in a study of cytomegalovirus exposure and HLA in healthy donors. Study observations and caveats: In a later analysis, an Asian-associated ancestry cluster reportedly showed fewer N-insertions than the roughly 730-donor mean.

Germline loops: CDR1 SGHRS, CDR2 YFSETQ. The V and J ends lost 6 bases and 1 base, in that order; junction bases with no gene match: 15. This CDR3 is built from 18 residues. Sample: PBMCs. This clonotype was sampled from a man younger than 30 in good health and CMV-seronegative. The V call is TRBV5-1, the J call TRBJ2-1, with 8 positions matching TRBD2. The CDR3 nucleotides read TGCGCCAGCACATTTAAGGCCCTAGCGGGCGGGTCCTACAATGAGCAGTTCTTC. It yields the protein CASTFKALAGGSYNEQFF.